Each of the 17 T cell receptor beta chains below was sequenced from the same sample in a study of T cells after yellow fever vaccination. MiXCR was run by TCRdb on the 5' RACE reads, yielding one entry per CDR3 protein. The data show about 330,000 distinct CDR3 sequences, with roughly 3.9% seen just once and roughly 24% held by the top ten. This material consisted of PBMCs, taken 5 days after the yellow fever booster vaccination. These receptors were collected from a man younger than 35 who received the YFV17D yellow fever vaccine.

This clonotype was seen a handful of times. The chain has TRBV3-1 and TRBJ2-5; D gene uncertain. CDR1 and CDR2 (germline): LGHDT, YNNKEL (reference sequence). The CDR3 sequence is 10 residues long. The V end was cut by 1 base, the J end by 13 bases, with 7 bases between. The CDR3 DNA sequence: TGTGCCAGCAGCCAAGGACGGACGTACTTC. Its protein is CASSQGRTYF.

The chain recombines TRBV3-1 with TRBJ2-5, with 7 bases aligning to TRBD2. Per germline, CDR1 LGHDT and CDR2 YNNKEL (reference sequence). The CDR3 has 14 amino acids. J was trimmed by 2 bases and V by 8 bases; bases with no gene match: 8. The CDR3 region is CASGPGGGQETQYF. The CDR3 DNA reads as TGTGCCAGCGGCCCCGGCGGGGGACAAGAGACCCAGTACTTC.

This clonotype was observed many times. The gene calls are TRBV5-1 and TRBJ1-1; D may be TRBD1 (5 bases). CDR1 and CDR2 from the germline V gene are SGHRS and YFSETQ. The CDR3 sequence is 15 residues long. V gave up 4 bases and J gave up 4 bases, with 17 bases separating them. The CDR3 loop reads CASSPLSGGVTEAFF. Here the CDR3 DNA reads TGCGCCAGCAGCCCGCTATCTGGAGGGGTCACTGAAGCTTTCTTT.

The rearrangement links TRBV6-1 to TRBJ2-7; a weak D match, TRBD2 (5 bases). The V and J ends lost 4 bases and 1 base respectively, with 14 bases between them. Germline CDR1 is MNHNS and CDR2 is SASEGT. The CDR3 is made up of 15 amino acids. The CDR3 loop reads CASSASRVYSYEQYF. The DNA of the CDR3 is TGTGCCAGCAGTGCATCGCGGGTTTATTCCTACGAGCAGTACTTC.

The V gene is TRBV30, the J gene TRBJ1-1; D gene uncertain. This CDR3 is built from 15 residues. Germline-derived CDR1 and CDR2 are GTSNPN and SVGIG (reference sequence). Trimming took off 1 base at V and 0 bases at J, with 12 bases between the two ends. CDR3 sequence: CAWSDIGLMNTEAFF. CDR3 coding DNA: TGTGCCTGGAGTGATATAGGACTTATGAACACTGAAGCTTTCTTT.

The CDR3 loop is CASSPNDRGGTDTQYF. The CDR3 DNA reads as TGCGCCAGCAGTCCCAACGATCGGGGGGGCACAGATACGCAGTATTTT. The V and J genes are TRBV4-3 and TRBJ2-3; TRBD2 matches at 7 bases. Germline V CDR1 and CDR2: LGHNA, YSLEER. Germline trimming cut 6 bases from V and 1 base from J; bases unmatched to any gene: 10. There are 16 residues in the CDR3.

In its sample, this clonotype was seen many times. The CDR3 DNA sequence: TGCGCCAGCAGCTTGGATAGCGGGAGGGATACGCAGTATTTT. As protein: CASSLDSGRDTQYF. This chain connects TRBV5-1 to TRBJ2-3, with 10 bases aligning to TRBD2. Per germline, CDR1 SGHRS and CDR2 YFSETQ. Losses at the gene ends were 0 bases for V and 6 bases for J; bases not matched to a gene: 1. This CDR3 spans 14 amino acids.

In its sample, this clonotype was seen a few times. This chain links TRBV6-2 or TRBV6-3 with TRBJ2-2; no clear D. V dropped 7 bases and J dropped 7 bases, with 16 bases sitting between them. The V gene's germline CDR1 is MNHEY and CDR2 SVGEGT. The CDR3 extends over 14 amino acids. The CDR3 DNA reads as TGTGCCAGCAAGCCCGTAAGGGTGATCGGGGAGCTGTTTTTT. Translating gives CASKPVRVIGELFF.

The V and J genes are TRBV12-3 or TRBV12-4 and TRBJ2-3; a possible D gene is TRBD1 (5 bases). V lost 4 bases, J lost 3 bases, and 11 bases lay in between. This CDR3 spans 14 amino acids. The CDR3 DNA reads as TGTGCCAGCAGTTACTGGGGCTTGACAGATACGCAGTATTTT. It is translated as CASSYWGLTDTQYF.

This clonotype was detected only a few times. The chain combines TRBV12-3 or TRBV12-4 with TRBJ1-1; 8 nucleotides line up with TRBD1. The CDR3 is 13 residues long. V shed 6 bases, J shed 0 bases, and the junction held 0 bases outside the gene matches. This chain's CDR3 is CASRDRVNTEAFF. In DNA, the CDR3 is TGTGCCAGCAGGGACAGGGTGAACACTGAAGCTTTCTTT.

The J gene is TRBJ1-3, the V gene TRBV12-3 or TRBV12-4; D possibly corresponds to TRBD1 (5 bases). The CDR3 is made up of 15 amino acids. Trimming stripped 3 bases from V and 4 bases from J, with 13 bases between. The CDR3 DNA sequence: TGTGCCAGCAGTTTGTCGTCAGGGTTCGGAAACACCATATATTTT. This encodes CASSLSSGFGNTIYF.

The rearrangement joins TRBV5-1 to TRBJ2-3; 8 bases line up with TRBD2. This CDR3 region has 15 residues. The V gene end was trimmed by 3 bases and the J gene end by 6 bases; junction bases not matched to a gene: 9. Germline CDR1 SGHRS, CDR2 YFSETQ. The chain's CDR3 is CASSSSGGTPDTQYF. CDR3 bases: TGCGCCAGCAGCTCCAGCGGGGGTACCCCGGATACGCAGTATTTT.

V usage is TRBV4-2 and J usage is TRBJ2-2; 7 nucleotides match TRBD1. The length of the CDR3 is 19 residues. With 4 bases clipped from V and 0 bases from J, the junction kept 14 bases outside the gene matches. Germline-derived CDR1 and CDR2 are LGHNA and YNFKEQ. CDR3 DNA sequence: TGTGCCAGCAGCCCAGCTGGAACTTTCGGGACAGCGAACACCGGGGAGCTGTTTTTT. Translation: CASSPAGTFGTANTGELFF.

This chain connects TRBV7-9 to TRBJ1-2; D is perhaps TRBD1 (5 bases). Looked up from germline, CDR1 is SEHNR and CDR2 is FQNEAQ (reference sequence). V dropped 7 bases and J dropped 3 bases, with 18 bases sitting between them. The CDR3 totals 15 residues. The CDR3 here is CASTRIDRTDYGYTF. The CDR3 bases are TGTGCCAGCACCCGAATCGACAGAACCGACTATGGCTACACCTTC.

The sample holds many counts of this clonotype. The chain couples TRBV27 to TRBJ2-7; tentative D call: TRBD1 (6 bases). V was clipped by 6 bases and J by 2 bases, with 29 bases between them. The CDR3 totals 19 residues. Germline-derived CDR1 and CDR2 are MNHEY and SMNVEV (reference sequence). The CDR3 reads CASSLPRDTGVEITYEQYV. DNA of the CDR3: TGTGCCAGCAGCCTACCCCGGGACACCGGCGTCGAGATTACCTACGAGCAGTACGTC.

This clonotype was seen a handful of times. The gene calls are TRBV20-1 and TRBJ2-3; D remains ambiguous. Trimming stripped 3 bases from V and 0 bases from J, with 10 bases between. CDR3 length: 14 amino acids. Germline V lookup: CDR1 DFQATT, CDR2 SNEGSKA (reference sequence). CDR3 sequence reads: CSAREITSTDTQYF. The CDR3 bases are TGCAGTGCTAGGGAAATAACTAGCACAGATACGCAGTATTTT.

The rearrangement joins TRBV7-8 to TRBJ1-5; D is ambiguous. The CDR3 has 16 amino acids. Germline assignment: CDR1 SGHVS and CDR2 FQNEAQ. V lost 3 bases and J lost 0, with 12 bases in between. CDR3 amino acids: CASSFQRAYSNQPQHF. As DNA, the CDR3 is TGTGCCAGCAGCTTTCAGCGAGCGTATAGCAATCAGCCCCAGCATTTT.